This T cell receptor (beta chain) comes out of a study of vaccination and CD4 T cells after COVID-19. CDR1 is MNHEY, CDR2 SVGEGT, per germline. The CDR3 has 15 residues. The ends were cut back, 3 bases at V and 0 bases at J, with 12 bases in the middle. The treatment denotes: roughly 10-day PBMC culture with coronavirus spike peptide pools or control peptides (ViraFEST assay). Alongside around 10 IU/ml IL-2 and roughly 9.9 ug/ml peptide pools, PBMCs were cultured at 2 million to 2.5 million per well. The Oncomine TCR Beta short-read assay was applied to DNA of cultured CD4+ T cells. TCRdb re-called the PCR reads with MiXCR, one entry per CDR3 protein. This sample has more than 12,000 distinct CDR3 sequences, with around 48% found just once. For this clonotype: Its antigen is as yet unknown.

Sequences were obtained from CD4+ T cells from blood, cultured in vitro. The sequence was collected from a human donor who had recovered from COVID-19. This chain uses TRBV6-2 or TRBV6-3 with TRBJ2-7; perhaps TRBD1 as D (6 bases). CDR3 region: CASSYGQGISYEQYF. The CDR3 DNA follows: TGTGCCAGCAGTTATGGTCAGGGGATCTCCTACGAGCAGTACTTC.